This is a list of T cell receptor beta chains from one sample in a study of cytotoxic CD8 clonotypes in ibrutinib-treated CLL. The assay was immunoSEQ multiplex PCR, and TCRdb's table has in-frame clones only and misses some. Of around 200,000 clones in the sample, 75% to 80% were seen once. Sequences were derived from PBMCs, sampled after 12 months of ibrutinib treatment. The receptors originated from a human donor with chronic lymphocytic leukemia. The CDR3 runs from the conserved cysteine through the conserved F or W. D genes are given only for firm matches. Expanded clones are given a class, and other clones once, few, many or no size at all.

>-|TRBJ2-1|TRBV10-1|-
CASSVRRGNEQFF
TGCGCCAGCAGTGTCCGGCGGGGCAATGAGCAGTTCTTC
>-|TRBJ1-1|TRBV2|-
CASRLEKQVTEAFF
TGTGCCAGCAGATTAGAGAAACAGGTCACTGAAGCTTTCTTT
>-|TRBJ1-5|TRBV10-3|-
CAISAQGLSNQPQHF
TGTGCCATCAGTGCACAGGGCTTGAGCAATCAGCCCCAGCATTTT
>TRBD1|TRBJ2-7|TRBV5-4|-
CASSSPGQNAYEQYF
TGTGCCAGCAGCTCTCCGGGACAGAATGCCTACGAGCAGTACTTC
>-|TRBJ2-7|TRBV4-1|-
CASSLGTPAYEQYF
TGCGCCAGCAGCCTCGGGACGCCTGCCTACGAGCAGTACTTC
>-|TRBJ2-5|TRBV5-1|-
CASSLQETQYF
TGCGCCAGCAGCTTGCAAGAGACCCAGTACTTC
>-|TRBJ2-7|TRBV30|-
CAWKGWGNYEQYF
TGTGCCTGGAAGGGGTGGGGGAACTACGAGCAGTACTTC
>TRBD2|TRBJ2-5|TRBV6-5|-
CASGWTSGSQETQYF
TGTGCCAGCGGCTGGACTAGCGGTTCCCAAGAGACCCAGTACTTC
>-|TRBJ2-7|TRBV11-2|-
CASSSLRGAAYEQYF
TGTGCCAGCAGCTCCCTGCGAGGGGCGGCCTACGAGCAGTACTTC
>TRBD2|TRBJ2-7|TRBV6-5|once
CASSYSGGDLYEQYF
TGTGCCAGCAGTTACTCGGGAGGGGACTTGTACGAGCAGTACTTC
>TRBD1|TRBJ2-5|TRBV5-8|-
CASSLMGGQGGQETQYF
TGTGCCAGCAGCTTGATGGGGGGACAGGGGGGCCAAGAGACCCAGTACTTC
>-|TRBJ1-5|TRBV28|-
CASSWGYQPQHF
TGTGCCAGCAGCTGGGGCTATCAGCCCCAGCATTTT
>-|TRBJ2-7|TRBV10-1|-
CASSESSEANYEQYF
TGCGCCAGCAGTGAGTCGAGCGAGGCCAACTACGAGCAGTACTTC
>TRBD1|TRBJ2-5|TRBV7-9|-
CASSHHWGQGQETQYF
TGTGCCAGCAGCCACCATTGGGGACAGGGACAAGAGACCCAGTACTTC
>-|TRBJ2-1|TRBV2|few
CASNLDGGGDNEQFF
TGTGCCAGCAACTTGGACGGGGGTGGCGACAATGAGCAGTTCTTC
>-|TRBJ2-3|TRBV11-2|once
CASSFDGSLDTQYF
TGTGCCAGCAGCTTTGACGGGAGCTTGGATACGCAGTATTTT
>-|TRBJ1-1|TRBV7-2|-
CASSLDTIEAFF
TGTGCCAGCAGCCTTGACACAATTGAAGCTTTCTTT
>-|TRBJ1-2|TRBV7-9|-
CASSLEAGLSGYTF
TGTGCCAGCAGCTTAGAGGCTGGACTCTCTGGCTACACCTTC
>-|TRBJ1-5|TRBV6-5|-
CASSYSQRQPQHF
TGTGCCAGCAGTTACTCGCAGCGCCAGCCCCAGCATTTT
>-|TRBJ1-1|TRBV10-3|-
CAISRAGNTEAFF
TGTGCCATCAGTCGGGCGGGGAACACTGAAGCTTTCTTT
>TRBD1|TRBJ2-1|TRBV5-1|-
CASSSTGWYEQFF
TGCGCCAGCAGCTCGACAGGGTGGTATGAGCAGTTCTTC
>TRBD1|TRBJ2-2|TRBV5-4|-
CASSLSGQGYALDTGELFF
TGTGCCAGCAGCTTGTCAGGACAGGGGTACGCCCTTGATACCGGGGAGCTGTTTTTT
>-|TRBJ2-1|TRBV10-3|-
CAISESGNEQFF
TGTGCCATCAGTGAGTCAGGCAATGAGCAGTTCTTC
>TRBD2|TRBJ2-1|TRBV6-5|-
CASSYSTGGIYNEQFF
TGTGCCAGCAGTTACTCGACGGGGGGGATCTACAATGAGCAGTTCTTC
>-|TRBJ1-5|TRBV23-1|-
CASSQRGSQPQHF
TGCGCCAGCAGTCAACGGGGGTCCCAGCCCCAGCATTTT